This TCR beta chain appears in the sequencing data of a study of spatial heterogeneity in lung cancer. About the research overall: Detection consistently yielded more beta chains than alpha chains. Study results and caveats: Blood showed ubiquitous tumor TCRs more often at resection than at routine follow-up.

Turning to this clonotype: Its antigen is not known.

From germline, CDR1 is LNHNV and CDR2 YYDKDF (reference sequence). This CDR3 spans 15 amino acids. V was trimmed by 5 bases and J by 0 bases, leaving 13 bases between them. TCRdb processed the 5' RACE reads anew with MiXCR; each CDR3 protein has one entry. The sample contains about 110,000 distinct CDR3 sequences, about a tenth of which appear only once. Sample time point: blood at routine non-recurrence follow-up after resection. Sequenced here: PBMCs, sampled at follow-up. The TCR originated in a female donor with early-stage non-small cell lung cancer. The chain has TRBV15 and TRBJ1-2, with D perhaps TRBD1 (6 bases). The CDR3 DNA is TGTGCCACCAGCGGCCGGGACACAACTAACTATGGCTACACCTTC. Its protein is CATSGRDTTNYGYTF.